This TCR beta chain was recovered during a study of tumor-infiltrating lymphocytes in localized non-small cell lung cancer. CDR1 and CDR2 from the germline V gene are LNHDA and SQIVND (reference sequence). CDR3 length: 13 residues. J was trimmed by 2 bases and V by 7 bases; bases with no gene match: 4. Using immunoSEQ multiplex PCR, the repertoire was profiled, and TCRdb retains in-frame clones only, with some absent. The data contain around 15,000 clones, 69% of them singletons. This sequence was found in a human donor with non-small cell lung cancer. The chain has TRBV19 and TRBJ2-7; TRBD1 matches at 8 bases. Sequenced: lung tumor tissue. CDR3 sequence (DNA): TGTGCCAGTAAGCAGGGGGCTGCCTACGAGCAGTACTTC. Translation: CASKQGAAYEQYF.